The entry below gives a single T cell receptor beta chain sequence along with its context. The data are from a study of blood T cell repertoires in COVID-19. Study context: In each case, the material was cDNA or gDNA derived from T cells, B-cell-depleted T cells, or PBMCs.

Data came from immunoSEQ multiplex PCR; TCRdb stores just in-frame clones and leaves some out. The profile covers 200,000 to 250,000 clones, with more than 85% appearing a single time and approximately 3% taken by the ten largest. This clonotype was sampled from a man aged 55 to 70 with acute or convalescent COVID-19. Sequences were obtained from peripheral blood.

Here the CDR3 DNA reads TGTGCCAGCAGTAGACAGCTCCCCGGGAGCACCGGGGAGCTGTTTTTT. Translated, it gives CASSRQLPGSTGELFF. The gene calls are TRBV2 and TRBJ2-2; tentative D call: TRBD2 (6 bases). Germline CDR1 and CDR2: SNHLY and FYNNEI. The V end was cut by 5 bases, the J end by 4 bases, with 17 bases between. The CDR3 loop spans 16 amino acids.